Each of the 25 T cell receptor beta chains below was sequenced from the same sample in a study of shared T cell receptors in the human thymus. Sequencing used immunoSEQ multiplex PCR; TCRdb keeps in-frame clones, though not all of them. The table lists more than 550,000 clones, 80% to 90% of them singletons, with around 0.01% in the top ten. These sequences were also reported in another study, on human thymus T cells.

Sequencing input: thymocytes. The receptor source for this set is a girl less than two years old with a congenital heart defect.

J is TRBJ2-2 and V is TRBV28; a possible D gene is TRBD1 (6 bases). Germline CDR1 is MDHEN and CDR2 is SYDVKM. V lost 3 bases and J 8 bases, leaving 13 bases between the germline ends. The length of the CDR3 is 14 residues. The CDR3 region is CASSFPPGAGELFF. CDR3 in DNA: TGTGCCAGCAGTTTCCCTCCAGGGGCTGGGGAGCTGTTTTTT.

This clone has only one observation. The CDR3 nucleotides are TGTGCCAGCAGCGCCGGACAGGGGATTTCCTACGAGCAGTACTTC. This codes for CASSAGQGISYEQYF. The genes are TRBV5-4 and TRBJ2-7; 9 bases agree with TRBD1. V gave up 4 bases and J gave up 1 base; unmatched junction bases: 6. CDR1 and CDR2 from the germline V gene are SGHNT and YYREEE (reference sequence). The CDR3 runs 15 residues.

The rearrangement links TRBV9 to TRBJ1-2; D gene uncertain. V was pared by 3 bases and J by 3 bases, with 15 bases between. The CDR3 totals 15 residues. Germline V lookup: CDR1 SGDLS, CDR2 YYNGEE. CDR3 sequence reads: CASSATPSGYYGYTF. The CDR3 region has the DNA TGTGCCAGCAGCGCTACCCCTAGCGGCTACTATGGCTACACCTTC.

The chain links TRBV14 to TRBJ1-1; D is perhaps TRBD1 (6 bases). Germline V gene lookup returns CDR1 SGHDN and CDR2 FVKESK. The length of the CDR3 is 15 residues. The V end lost 0 bases, the J end lost 5 bases, and 13 bases lay between the germline ends. The CDR3 here is CASSQDLGAWTEAFF. The CDR3 region has the DNA TGTGCCAGCAGCCAAGATCTGGGGGCATGGACTGAAGCTTTCTTT.

This sequence joins TRBV5-1 and TRBJ2-7; 7 nucleotides agree with TRBD1. Germline lookup yields CDR1 SGHRS and CDR2 YFSETQ. This CDR3 is 15 amino acids long. The V gene end was trimmed by 4 bases and the J gene end by 3 bases; junction bases not matched to a gene: 10. For the CDR3, the DNA is TGCGCCAGCAGCGGAGCCACAACAGGGGACTACGAGCAGTACTTC. It specifies CASSGATTGDYEQYF.

The V call is TRBV7-6, the J call TRBJ2-7, with 7 bases matching TRBD1. The germline gives CDR1 SGHVS, CDR2 FNYEAQ. The trim removed 3 bases at V and 3 bases at J, leaving 8 bases unmatched. CDR3 length: 15 amino acids. The CDR3 sequence is CASSFQANRGYEQYF. CDR3 sequence (DNA): TGTGCCAGCAGCTTCCAAGCGAACAGGGGCTACGAGCAGTACTTC.

V usage is TRBV6-4 and J usage is TRBJ2-2; a possible D gene is TRBD1 (5 bases). V was shortened by 6 bases and J by 6 bases, with 17 bases between the two germline ends. CDR3 size: 15 residues. The germline V gene encodes CDR1 MRHNA and CDR2 SNTAGT. The CDR3 region is CASRLTALGPGELFF. The CDR3 region has the DNA TGTGCCAGCAGACTGACGGCCCTGGGGCCCGGGGAGCTGTTTTTT.

This chain connects TRBV7-9 to TRBJ2-1; 7 nucleotides align to TRBD1. The length of the CDR3 is 18 residues. In germline, CDR1 is SEHNR, CDR2 FQNEAQ (reference sequence). Germline trimming cut 3 bases from V and 9 bases from J; bases unmatched to any gene: 20. In nucleotides, the CDR3 is TGTGCCAGCAGCTTGCGTGGTATGAGGGGGCGCAAAATGGGTGAGCAGTTCTTC. Translation: CASSLRGMRGRKMGEQFF.

The chain has TRBV25-1 and TRBJ2-7; TRBD1 aligns across 7 bases. CDR1 is MGHDK, CDR2 SYGVNS, per germline. The CDR3 is 14 residues long. The trim removed 5 bases at V and 7 bases at J, leaving 11 bases unmatched. The CDR3: CASSWDSRTGEQYF. The CDR3 DNA sequence: TGTGCCAGCAGTTGGGACAGCCGTACTGGTGAGCAGTACTTC.

This sequence joins TRBV6-5 and TRBJ1-3; unclear D gene. V lost 2 bases, J lost 4 bases, and 12 bases lay in between. Looked up from germline, CDR1 is MNHEY and CDR2 is SVGAGI. The CDR3 sequence is 15 residues long. In DNA form, the CDR3 reads TGTGCCAGCAGTTACAACGGGGATATGGGAAACACCATATATTTT. As protein: CASSYNGDMGNTIYF.

V and J are TRBV14 and TRBJ1-2; D ambiguous. V lost 4 bases to trimming and J lost 6 bases, with 12 bases between them. Germline-derived CDR1 and CDR2 are SGHDN and FVKESK. This CDR3 contains 13 residues. This CDR3 is CASSRRSYHGYTF. As DNA, the CDR3 is TGTGCCAGCAGCCGCCGATCCTATCATGGCTACACCTTC.

The chain couples TRBV29-1 to TRBJ1-1; D gene ambiguous. The germline gives CDR1 SQVTM, CDR2 ANQGSEA. The V end was cut by 4 bases, the J end by 0 bases, with 9 bases between. The CDR3 extends over 13 amino acids. The DNA for the CDR3 is TGCAGCGTTGTTCGCAGAATGAACACTGAAGCTTTCTTT. Its protein product is CSVVRRMNTEAFF. Combining the CDR3 with reference TRBV29-1 and TRBJ1-1 gives the whole variable domain SAVISQKPSRDICQRGTSLTIQCQVDSQVTMMFWYRQQPGQSLTLIATANQGSEATYESGFVIDKFPISRPNLTFSTLTVSNMSPEDSSIYLCSVVRRMNTEAFFGQGTRLTVV.

The chain joins TRBV6-1 to TRBJ2-7; 10 positions match TRBD1. The V and J ends lost 3 bases and 5 bases, in that order; junction bases with no gene match: 10. The germline CDR1 and CDR2 sequences are MNHNS and SASEGT. The CDR3 runs 16 residues. The CDR3 is CASSDRRGTGAHEQYF. Here the CDR3 DNA reads TGTGCCAGCAGTGATCGCCGCGGGACAGGGGCACACGAGCAGTACTTC.

Only a few counts were recorded for this clone. The V and J genes are TRBV19 and TRBJ1-1, with 7 nucleotides matching TRBD1. CDR3 length: 16 amino acids. The germline gives CDR1 LNHDA, CDR2 SQIVND (reference sequence). J was trimmed by 4 bases and V by 3 bases; bases with no gene match: 11. CDR3 coding DNA: TGTGCCAGTAGTATCGGGACAGAGGGTCGGGGCACTGAAGCTTTCTTT. Translation gives CASSIGTEGRGTEAFF.

The chain has TRBV4-3 and TRBJ2-3, with TRBD2 matching 11 bases. CDR3 length: 17 residues. V shed 0 bases, J shed 6 bases, and the junction held 8 bases outside the gene matches. The germline V gene has CDR1 LGHNA and CDR2 YSLEER. CDR3 protein: CASSQDTSGGYEDTQYF. The DNA of the CDR3 is TGCGCCAGCAGCCAAGATACTAGCGGGGGCTATGAGGATACGCAGTATTTT.

The CDR3 coding sequence is TGTGCCAGTAAGGGACTAGCGGGCGATGAGCAGTTCTTC. Translating it yields CASKGLAGDEQFF. The chain recombines TRBV2 with TRBJ2-1; TRBD2 agrees at 12 bases. The CDR3 is 13 residues long. From germline, CDR1 is SNHLY and CDR2 FYNNEI. The ends lost 9 bases at V and 8 bases at J; junction bases unmatched: 5.

The chain carries TRBV27 and TRBJ2-2; 10 nucleotides align to TRBD2. V lost 6 bases, J lost 8 bases, and 9 bases stayed unmatched. Germline assignment: CDR1 MNHEY and CDR2 SMNVEV (reference sequence). The CDR3 runs 15 residues. CDR3 sequence (DNA): TGTGCCAGCAGGGTAGCCGGGACTAGCGTTGGGGAGCTGTTTTTT. As protein: CASRVAGTSVGELFF.

The chain uses TRBV5-1 and TRBJ2-7, with 7 bases that match TRBD1. CDR3 size: 12 residues. With 5 bases clipped from V and 4 bases from J, the junction kept 3 bases outside the gene matches. CDR1 SGHRS and CDR2 YFSETQ come from the germline V gene. The CDR3 here is CASSGQAYEQYF. CDR3 nucleotides: TGCGCCAGCAGTGGACAGGCTTACGAGCAGTACTTC.

This rearrangement joins TRBV7-9 to TRBJ1-1; TRBD1 agrees at 7 bases. CDR1 and CDR2 from the germline V gene are SEHNR and FQNEAQ (reference sequence). The CDR3 is 13 amino acids. V lost 7 bases to trimming and J lost 5 bases; unmatched junction nucleotides: 7. The CDR3, as DNA: TGTGCCAGCACTCCCGGCAGGGGGACTGAAGCTTTCTTT. Amino acids: CASTPGRGTEAFF.

This clone was observed once. The chain has TRBV9 and TRBJ2-2, with 8 bases identical to TRBD1. The ends lost 3 bases at V and 3 bases at J; junction bases unmatched: 7. Germline CDR1 reads SGDLS; CDR2 reads YYNGEE. The CDR3 spans 16 residues. CDR3 nucleotide sequence: TGTGCCAGCAGCGGGGGGACAGGAGGGGACACCGGGGAGCTGTTTTTT. Amino acids: CASSGGTGGDTGELFF.

The chain has TRBV10-3 and TRBJ1-2; 8 bases line up with TRBD1. There are 13 residues in the CDR3. Germline V lookup: CDR1 ENHRY, CDR2 SYGVKD. Trimming took 3 bases from V and 10 from J; bases not matched to a gene: 7. In nucleotides, the CDR3 is TGTGCCATCAGTGATTGGGGGGACAGGAACTACACCTTC. Its translation is CAISDWGDRNYTF.

The rearrangement uses TRBV27 and TRBJ2-7, with TRBD1 identical over 7 bases. The V gene's germline CDR1 is MNHEY and CDR2 SMNVEV (reference sequence). Losses at the gene ends were 6 bases for V and 3 bases for J; bases not matched to a gene: 14. The CDR3 consists of 16 residues. Here the CDR3 DNA reads TGTGCCAGCAGACAAGACCCCGGGACAGAAATCTACGAGCAGTACTTC. This gives the protein CASRQDPGTEIYEQYF.

The chain joins TRBV25-1 to TRBJ2-7, with D possibly matching TRBD1 (6 bases). With 7 bases removed from V and 4 bases from J, the gap between germline ends came to 23 bases. Per the germline V gene, CDR1 is MGHDK and CDR2 is SYGVNS. The CDR3 runs 16 residues. Written as DNA, the CDR3 is TGTGCCAGCACCACATTACCCGAGGGGGATACATACGAGCAGTACTTC. As protein: CASTTLPEGDTYEQYF.

The chain links TRBV5-6 to TRBJ1-2; no clear D gene. V lost 3 bases and J lost 4, with 13 bases in between. Germline V CDR1 and CDR2: SGHDT, YYEEEE. The CDR3 has 14 residues. This CDR3 reads CASSYRRVPYGYTF. The DNA of the CDR3 is TGTGCCAGCAGCTATAGGCGGGTCCCCTATGGCTACACCTTC.

This clone was observed a handful of times. The chain joins TRBV4-2 to TRBJ2-1; TRBD2 is a possible D gene (5 bases). Deletions cut 1 base from V and 7 bases from J, with 14 bases between. Germline V CDR1 and CDR2: LGHNA, YNFKEQ. The length of the CDR3 is 15 residues. The CDR3 coding sequence is TGTGCCAGCAGCCAAGTCGTGCCTCGCGGGAATGAGCAGTTCTTC. It specifies CASSQVVPRGNEQFF.